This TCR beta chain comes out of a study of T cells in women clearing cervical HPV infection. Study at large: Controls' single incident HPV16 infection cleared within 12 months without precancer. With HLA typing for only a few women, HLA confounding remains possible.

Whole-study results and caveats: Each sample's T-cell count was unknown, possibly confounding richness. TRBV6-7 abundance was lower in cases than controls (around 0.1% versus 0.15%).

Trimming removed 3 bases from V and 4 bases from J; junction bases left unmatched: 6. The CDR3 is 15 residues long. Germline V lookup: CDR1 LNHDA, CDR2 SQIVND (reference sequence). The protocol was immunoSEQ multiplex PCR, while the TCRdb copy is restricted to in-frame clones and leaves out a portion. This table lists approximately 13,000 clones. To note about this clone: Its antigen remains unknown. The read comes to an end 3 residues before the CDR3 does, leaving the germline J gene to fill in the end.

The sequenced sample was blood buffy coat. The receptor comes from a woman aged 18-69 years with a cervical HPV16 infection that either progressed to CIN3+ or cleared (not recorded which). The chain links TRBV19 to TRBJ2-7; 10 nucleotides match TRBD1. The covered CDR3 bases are TGTGCCAGTAGTATTTCGGGGACAGGGGAATACGAG. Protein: CASSISGTGEYE. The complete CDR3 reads CASSISGTGEYEQYF.